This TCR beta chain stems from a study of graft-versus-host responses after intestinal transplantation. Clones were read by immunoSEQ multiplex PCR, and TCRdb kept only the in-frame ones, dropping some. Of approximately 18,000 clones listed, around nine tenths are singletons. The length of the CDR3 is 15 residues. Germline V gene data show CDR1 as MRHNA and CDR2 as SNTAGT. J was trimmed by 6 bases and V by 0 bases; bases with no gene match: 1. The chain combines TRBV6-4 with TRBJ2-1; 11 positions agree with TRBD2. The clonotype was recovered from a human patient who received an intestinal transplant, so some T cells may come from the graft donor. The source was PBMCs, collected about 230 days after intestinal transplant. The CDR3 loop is CASSDSSGGANEQFF. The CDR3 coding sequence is TGTGCCAGCAGTGACTCTAGCGGGGGGGCCAATGAGCAGTTCTTC.